The clone carrying this TCR beta chain was counted ten times or more. This sample was taken from a study of CD8+CD57+ T cells in acquired aplastic anemia. The wider study: An average of roughly 2.9 ug of DNA was obtained from sorted CD4+ and CD8+ cells.

Trimming shortened V by 3 bases and J by 6 bases, and 8 bases separated the two germline ends. The CDR3 is made up of 13 amino acids. The V gene's germline CDR1 is SGHTA and CDR2 FQGNSA. Genomic DNA served as template for TCR beta VDJ and CDR3 profiling. MiXCR was run by TCRdb on the reads, yielding one entry per CDR3 protein. This sample has around 150,000 distinct CDR3 sequences, with approximately 40% found just once. This TCR came from a human donor in good health. The V gene is TRBV7-2, the J gene TRBJ2-2; D is uncertain. The sequencing sample was made of sorted CD4+, CD8+, or CD8+CD57+ T cells (not recorded which) from PBMCs. The chain's CDR3 is CASSFNLAGELFF. CDR3 coding DNA: TGTGCCAGCAGCTTCAACTTGGCCGGGGAGCTGTTTTTT.